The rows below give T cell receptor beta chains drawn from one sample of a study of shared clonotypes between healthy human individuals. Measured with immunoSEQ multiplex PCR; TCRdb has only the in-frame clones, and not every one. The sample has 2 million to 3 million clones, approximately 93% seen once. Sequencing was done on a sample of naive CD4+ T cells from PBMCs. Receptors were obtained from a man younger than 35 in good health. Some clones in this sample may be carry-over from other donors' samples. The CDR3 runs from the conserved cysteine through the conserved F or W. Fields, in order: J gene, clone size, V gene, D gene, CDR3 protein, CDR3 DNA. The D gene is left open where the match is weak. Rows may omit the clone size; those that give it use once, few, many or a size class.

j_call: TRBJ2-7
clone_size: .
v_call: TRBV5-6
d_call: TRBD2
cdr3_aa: CASSASGTSGVGQSYEQYF
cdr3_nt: TGTGCCAGCAGCGCGTCCGGGACTAGCGGGGTGGGGCAGTCCTACGAGCAGTACTTC

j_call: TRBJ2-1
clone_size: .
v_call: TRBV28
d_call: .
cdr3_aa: CASTPRVGGLNEQFF
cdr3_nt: TGTGCCAGCACCCCCCGGGTAGGGGGGCTCAATGAGCAGTTCTTC

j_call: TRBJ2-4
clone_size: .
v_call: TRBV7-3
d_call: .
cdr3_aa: CASSLGLLEGDIQYF
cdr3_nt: TGTGCCAGCAGCTTGGGACTTTTAGAGGGAGACATTCAGTACTTC

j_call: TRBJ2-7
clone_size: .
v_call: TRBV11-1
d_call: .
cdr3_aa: CASSLAGAGEQYF
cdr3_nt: TGTGCCAGCAGCTTAGCTGGGGCGGGGGAGCAGTACTTC

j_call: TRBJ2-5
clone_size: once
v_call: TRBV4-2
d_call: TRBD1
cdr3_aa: CASSQDGTGRETQYF
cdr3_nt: TGTGCCAGCAGCCAAGACGGGACAGGGAGAGAGACCCAGTACTTC

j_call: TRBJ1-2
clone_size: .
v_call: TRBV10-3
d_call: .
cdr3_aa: CAISDRAGDLGGYGYTF
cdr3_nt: TGTGCCATCAGTGACCGGGCAGGGGACCTTGGGGGCTATGGCTACACCTTC

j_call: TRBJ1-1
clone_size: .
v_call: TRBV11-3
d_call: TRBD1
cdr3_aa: CASSPGQGSHTEAFF
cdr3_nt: TGTGCCAGCAGCCCCGGACAGGGGTCGCACACTGAAGCTTTCTTT

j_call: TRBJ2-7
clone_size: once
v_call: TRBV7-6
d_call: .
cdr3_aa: CASSLGGGEQYF
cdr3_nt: TGTGCCAGCAGCTTAGGCGGTGGGGAGCAGTACTTC

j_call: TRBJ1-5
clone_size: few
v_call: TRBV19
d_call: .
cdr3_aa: CAISAAGRDAPQHF
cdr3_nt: TGTGCCATCTCCGCGGCGGGGCGGGACGCGCCCCAGCATTTT

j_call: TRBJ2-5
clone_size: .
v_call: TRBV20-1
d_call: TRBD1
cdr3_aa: CSARRDREYF
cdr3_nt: TGCAGTGCTAGGAGAGACAGGGAGTACTTC

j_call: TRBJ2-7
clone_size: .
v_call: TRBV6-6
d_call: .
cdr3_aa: CASSYPDRRYEQYF
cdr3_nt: TGTGCCAGCAGTTACCCTGACAGGAGGTACGAGCAGTACTTC

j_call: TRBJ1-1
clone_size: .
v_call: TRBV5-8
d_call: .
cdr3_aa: CASSRRVLGTEAFF
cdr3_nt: TGTGCCAGCAGCCGCCGCGTCCTCGGGACTGAAGCTTTCTTT

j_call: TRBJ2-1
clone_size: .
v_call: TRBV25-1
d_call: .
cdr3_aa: CASSGDWSSYNEQFF
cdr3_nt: TGTGCCAGCAGTGGGGACTGGAGCTCCTACAATGAGCAGTTCTTC

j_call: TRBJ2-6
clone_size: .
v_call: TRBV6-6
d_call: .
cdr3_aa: CASSDRAGANVLTF
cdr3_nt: TGTGCCAGCAGTGATAGGGCTGGGGCCAACGTCCTGACTTTC

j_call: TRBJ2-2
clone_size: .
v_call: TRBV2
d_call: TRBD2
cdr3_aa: CASAIGGLAGRTGELFF
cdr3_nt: TGTGCCAGCGCCATCGGGGGGCTAGCGGGACGCACCGGGGAGCTGTTTTTT

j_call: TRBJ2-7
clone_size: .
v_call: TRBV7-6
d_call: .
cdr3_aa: CASKPLGDHEQYF
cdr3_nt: TGTGCCAGCAAGCCCCTCGGCGACCACGAGCAGTACTTC

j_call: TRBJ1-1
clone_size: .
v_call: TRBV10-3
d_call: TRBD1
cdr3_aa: CAISLPGGQEAFF
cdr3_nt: TGTGCCATCAGCTTACCAGGGGGCCAGGAAGCTTTCTTT

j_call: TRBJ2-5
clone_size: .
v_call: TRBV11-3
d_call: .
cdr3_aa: CASSLLGRVGETQYF
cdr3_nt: TGTGCCAGCAGCTTGTTGGGCAGGGTGGGGGAGACCCAGTACTTC

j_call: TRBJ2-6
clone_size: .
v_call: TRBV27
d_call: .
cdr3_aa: CASKNRVERVGANVLTF
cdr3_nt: TGTGCCAGCAAGAACAGGGTTGAGAGGGTTGGGGCCAACGTCCTGACTTTC

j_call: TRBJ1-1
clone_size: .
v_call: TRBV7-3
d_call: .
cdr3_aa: CASSPPWGMNTEAFF
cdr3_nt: TGTGCCAGCAGCCCCCCATGGGGAATGAACACTGAAGCTTTCTTT

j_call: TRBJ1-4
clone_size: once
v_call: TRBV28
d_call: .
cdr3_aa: CASSLWGGSSRGNEKLFF
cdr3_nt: TGTGCCAGCAGTTTATGGGGCGGTAGTAGTCGGGGAAATGAAAAACTGTTTTTT

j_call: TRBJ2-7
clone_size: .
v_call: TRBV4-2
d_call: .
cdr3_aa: CASSQRIRGAYEQYF
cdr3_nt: TGTGCCAGCAGCCAGCGAATACGAGGGGCCTACGAGCAGTACTTC

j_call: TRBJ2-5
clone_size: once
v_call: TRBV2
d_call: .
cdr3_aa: CASRGGLRETQYF
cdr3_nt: TGTGCCAGCAGGGGGGGGCTGAGGGAGACCCAGTACTTC

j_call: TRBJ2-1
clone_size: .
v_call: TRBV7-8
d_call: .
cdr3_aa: CASSRRDSVYNEQFF
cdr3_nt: TGTGCCAGCAGCCGGCGGGATAGCGTCTACAATGAGCAGTTCTTC

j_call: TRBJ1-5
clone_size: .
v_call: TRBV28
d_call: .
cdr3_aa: CASSSAQTTYSNQPQHF
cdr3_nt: TGTGCCAGCAGCTCGGCACAGACTACGTATAGCAATCAGCCCCAGCATTTT

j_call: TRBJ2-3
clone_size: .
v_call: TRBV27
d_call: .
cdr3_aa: CASSLGGSSDTQYF
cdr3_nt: TGTGCCAGCAGTTTAGGAGGGAGTTCGGATACGCAGTATTTT

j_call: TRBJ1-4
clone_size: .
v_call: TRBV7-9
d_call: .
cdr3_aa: CASSYGGGPTNEKLFF
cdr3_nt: TGTGCCAGCAGCTACGGCGGGGGCCCGACTAATGAAAAACTGTTTTTT

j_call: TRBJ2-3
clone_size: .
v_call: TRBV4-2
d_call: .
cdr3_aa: CASSQDYSGGTDTQYF
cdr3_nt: TGTGCCAGCAGCCAAGATTACAGCGGAGGCACAGATACGCAGTATTTT

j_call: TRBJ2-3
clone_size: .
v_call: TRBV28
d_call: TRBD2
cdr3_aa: CASSRYLGLVFPDTQYF
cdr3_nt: TGTGCCAGCAGTAGGTACCTGGGACTAGTATTCCCAGATACGCAGTATTTT

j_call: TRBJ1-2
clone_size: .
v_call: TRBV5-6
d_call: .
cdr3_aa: CASRVSGGDYGYTF
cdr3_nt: TGTGCCAGCAGGGTTAGTGGAGGAGACTATGGCTACACCTTC

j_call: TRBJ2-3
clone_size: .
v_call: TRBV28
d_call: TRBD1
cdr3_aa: CASRGQGDTDTQYF
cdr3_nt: TGTGCCAGCAGGGGTCAGGGGGACACAGATACGCAGTATTTT

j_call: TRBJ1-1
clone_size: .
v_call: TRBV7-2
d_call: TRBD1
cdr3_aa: CASSFLARGAMNTEAFF
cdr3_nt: TGTGCCAGCAGCTTTCTCGCCAGGGGGGCTATGAACACTGAAGCTTTCTTT

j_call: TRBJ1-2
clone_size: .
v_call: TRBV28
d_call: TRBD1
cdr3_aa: CASSLPNTGRGQDAF
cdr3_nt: TGTGCCAGCAGTTTACCAAATACTGGAAGAGGACAGGACGCCTTC

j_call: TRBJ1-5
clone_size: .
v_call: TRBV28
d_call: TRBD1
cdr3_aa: CASSFDRVGRYSNQPQHF
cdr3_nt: TGTGCCAGCAGTTTCGACAGGGTGGGGCGCTATAGCAATCAGCCCCAGCATTTT

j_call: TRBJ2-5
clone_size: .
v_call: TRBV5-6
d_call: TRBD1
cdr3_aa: CASSTPGDREETQYF
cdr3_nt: TGTGCCAGCAGCACCCCCGGGGACAGGGAGGAGACCCAGTACTTC

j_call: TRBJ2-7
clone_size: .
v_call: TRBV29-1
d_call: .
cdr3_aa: CSVAYDSREGFEQYF
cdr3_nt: TGCAGCGTTGCCTATGACAGCCGGGAAGGTTTCGAGCAGTACTTC

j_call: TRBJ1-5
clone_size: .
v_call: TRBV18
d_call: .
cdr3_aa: CASSPSGAQPQHF
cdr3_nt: TGTGCCAGCTCACCATCTGGGGCTCAGCCCCAGCATTTT

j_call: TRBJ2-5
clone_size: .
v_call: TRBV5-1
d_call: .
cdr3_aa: CASSLDNWEETQYF
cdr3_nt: TGCGCCAGCAGCTTGGACAATTGGGAAGAGACCCAGTACTTC

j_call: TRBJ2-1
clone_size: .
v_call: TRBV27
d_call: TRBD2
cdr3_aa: CASSPRGGSYNEQFF
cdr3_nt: TGTGCCAGCAGTCCCCGCGGGGGCTCCTACAATGAGCAGTTCTTC

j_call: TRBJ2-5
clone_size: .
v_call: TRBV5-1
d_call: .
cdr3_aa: CASSLMSGRQETQYF
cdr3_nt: TGCGCCAGCAGCTTGATGTCAGGGCGCCAAGAGACCCAGTACTTC

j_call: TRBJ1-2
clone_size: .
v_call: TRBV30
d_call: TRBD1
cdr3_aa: CAWKTGVGYGYTF
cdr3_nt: TGTGCCTGGAAAACAGGGGTTGGCTATGGCTACACCTTC

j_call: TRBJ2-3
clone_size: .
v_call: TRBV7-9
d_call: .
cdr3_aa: CASSLISGTDTQYF
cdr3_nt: TGTGCCAGCAGCCTGATCTCTGGCACAGATACGCAGTATTTT

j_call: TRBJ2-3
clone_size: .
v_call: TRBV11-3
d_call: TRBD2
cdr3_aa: CASSFGSGSTDTQYF
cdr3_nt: TGTGCCAGCAGCTTTGGGAGCGGGAGTACAGATACGCAGTATTTT

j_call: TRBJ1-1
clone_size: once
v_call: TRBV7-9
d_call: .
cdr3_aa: CASSLGLVAEAFF
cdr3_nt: TGTGCCAGCAGCTTGGGACTAGTGGCTGAAGCTTTCTTT

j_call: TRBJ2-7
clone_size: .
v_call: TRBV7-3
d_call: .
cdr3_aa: CASSSTRQREQYF
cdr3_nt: TGTGCCAGCAGCTCAACCAGACAGCGCGAGCAGTACTTC

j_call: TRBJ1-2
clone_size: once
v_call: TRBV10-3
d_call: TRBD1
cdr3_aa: CAISALTGGDGYTF
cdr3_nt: TGTGCCATCAGTGCTTTGACAGGGGGCGATGGCTACACCTTC

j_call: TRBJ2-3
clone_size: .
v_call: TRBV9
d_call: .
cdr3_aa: CASSVGGSTDTQYF
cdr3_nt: TGTGCCAGCAGCGTCGGCGGTTCCACAGATACGCAGTATTTT

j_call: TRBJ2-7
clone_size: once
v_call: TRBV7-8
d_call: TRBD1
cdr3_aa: CASSLKEGQGFNEQYF
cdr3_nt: TGTGCCAGCAGCTTAAAAGAGGGACAGGGTTTCAACGAGCAGTACTTC

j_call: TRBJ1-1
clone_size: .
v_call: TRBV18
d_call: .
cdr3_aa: CASSEGGFNTEAFF
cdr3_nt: TGTGCCAGCTCCGAGGGGGGCTTCAACACTGAAGCTTTCTTT

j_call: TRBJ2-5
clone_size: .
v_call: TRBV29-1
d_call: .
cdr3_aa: CSVGSARWQGLRETQYF
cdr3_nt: TGCAGCGTTGGATCCGCCCGATGGCAGGGCCTTAGGGAGACCCAGTACTTC

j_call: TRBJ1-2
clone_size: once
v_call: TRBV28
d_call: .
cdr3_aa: CASRAQREGYTF
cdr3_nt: TGTGCCAGCAGGGCCCAGAGGGAGGGCTACACCTTC